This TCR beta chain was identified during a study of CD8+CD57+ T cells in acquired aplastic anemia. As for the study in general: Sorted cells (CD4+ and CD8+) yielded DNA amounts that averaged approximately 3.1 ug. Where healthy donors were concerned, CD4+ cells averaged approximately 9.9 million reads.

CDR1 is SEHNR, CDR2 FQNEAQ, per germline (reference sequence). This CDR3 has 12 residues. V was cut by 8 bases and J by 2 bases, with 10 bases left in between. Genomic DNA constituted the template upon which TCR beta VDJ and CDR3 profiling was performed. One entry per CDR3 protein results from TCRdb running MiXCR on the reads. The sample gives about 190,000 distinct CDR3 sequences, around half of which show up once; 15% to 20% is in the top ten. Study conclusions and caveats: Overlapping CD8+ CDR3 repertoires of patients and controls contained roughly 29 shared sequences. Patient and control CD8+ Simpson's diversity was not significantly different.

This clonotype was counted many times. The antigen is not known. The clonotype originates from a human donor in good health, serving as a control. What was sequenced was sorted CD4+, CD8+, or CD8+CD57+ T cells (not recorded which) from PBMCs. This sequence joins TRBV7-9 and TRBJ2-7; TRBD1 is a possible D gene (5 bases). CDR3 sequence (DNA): TGTGCCAGCGGTCAGGGAACCTACGAGCAGTACTTC. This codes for CASGQGTYEQYF. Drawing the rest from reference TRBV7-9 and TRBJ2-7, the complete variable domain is DTGVSQNPRHKITKRGQNVTFRCDPISEHNRLYWYRQTLGQGPEFLTYFQNEAQLEKSRLLSDRFSAERPKGSFSTLEIQRTEQGDSAMYLCASGQGTYEQYFGPGTRLTVT.